This is a list of T cell receptor beta chains from one sample in a study of blood T cell repertoires in COVID-19. Produced via immunoSEQ multiplex PCR; TCRdb's table is partial and in-frame only. Of 80,000 to 100,000 clones in the sample, 75% to 90% are singletons; the top ten hold approximately 19%. Sequenced material: peripheral blood. These receptors were collected from a woman aged 80 or older with acute or convalescent COVID-19. The conserved cysteine and the conserved F or W are not part of the CDR3 here. Each record gives: V gene, CDR3 protein.

>TRBV18
ASSKRWEAKDYEQY
>TRBV3-1/TRBV3-2
ASSLLLRGDFEQY
>TRBV19
ASSPGAGNTIY
>TRBV13
ASSLDRGPSGNTIY
>TRBV9
ASQRGTYNEQF
>TRBV9
ASSVGEGQAYGYT
>TRBV4-1
ASSQAGTIDEQY
>TRBV11-3
ASSLGTSGGKDTQY
>TRBV5-6
ASSVRDRALPF
>TRBV6-5
ASRPQGNSPLH
>TRBV3-1/TRBV3-2
ASSSWGESETQY
>TRBV27
ASSPRPGQGYEQY
>TRBV7-8
ASSTRGEGTDTQY
>TRBV2
ASSNMGLNTEAF
>TRBV2
ASSQVWDRQETQY
>TRBV28
ASRLGQGGRYT
>TRBV19
ASSRGTGDSNQPQH
>TRBV6-5
ASREGSNSGNTIY
>TRBV13
ASSPLNYT
>TRBV6-5
ASGQGANEQY
>TRBV2
ASSAAGTAYEQY
>TRBV28
ASSRTGENYGYT
>TRBV5-1
ASSSGQGDYGYT
>TRBV3-1/TRBV3-2
ASSQDVSGEEF
>TRBV19
ASSIDTGAYEQY
>TRBV2
ASSEAGGTYNEQF
>TRBV10-3
ANSQGVDGYT
>TRBV6-5
ASSMPGNYGYT
>TRBV29-1
SVEDPATEKLF
>TRBV5-4
ASSTRLPINNEQF
>TRBV5-1
ASSLEQASYEQY
>TRBV5-1
ASSRGSATNEKLF
>TRBV29-1
SVERGLMADTQY
>TRBV5-1
ASSPGLAGGQETQY
>TRBV29-1
SVVMARLNTEAF
>TRBV11-3
ASSAGQGNEQF
>TRBV15
ATSRGQVYGYT
>TRBV3-1/TRBV3-2
ASSPTGTGGAWDGYT
>TRBV7-9
ASSHHLDYSGNTIY
>TRBV28
ASSPSQGNRYEQY
>TRBV4-1
ASSQPWWARPNYGYT
>TRBV11-2
ASSQQETQY
>TRBV3-1/TRBV3-2
ASSLFMDRESEQY
>TRBV5-4
ASSLGTSAPYEQY
>TRBV23-1
ASSPQTASGGVREQY